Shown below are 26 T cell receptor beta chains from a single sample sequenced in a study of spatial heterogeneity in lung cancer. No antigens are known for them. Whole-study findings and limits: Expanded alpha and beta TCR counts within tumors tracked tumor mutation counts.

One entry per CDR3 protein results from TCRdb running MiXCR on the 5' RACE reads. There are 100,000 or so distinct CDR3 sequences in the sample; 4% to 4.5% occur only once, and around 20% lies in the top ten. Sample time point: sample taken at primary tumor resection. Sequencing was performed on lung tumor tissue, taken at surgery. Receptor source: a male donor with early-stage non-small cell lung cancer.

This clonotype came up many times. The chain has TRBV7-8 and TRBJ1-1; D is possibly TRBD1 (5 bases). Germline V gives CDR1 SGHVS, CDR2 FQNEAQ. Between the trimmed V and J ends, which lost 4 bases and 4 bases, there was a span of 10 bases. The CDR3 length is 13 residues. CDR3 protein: CASSSGRGTEAFF. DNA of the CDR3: TGTGCCAGCAGCTCCGGAAGGGGCACTGAAGCTTTCTTT.

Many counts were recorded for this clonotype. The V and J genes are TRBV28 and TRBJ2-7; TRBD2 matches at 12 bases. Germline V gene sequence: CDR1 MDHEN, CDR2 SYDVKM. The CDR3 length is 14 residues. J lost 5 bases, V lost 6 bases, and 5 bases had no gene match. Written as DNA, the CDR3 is TGTGCCAGCAGGCCTAGCGGGAGGGCCCACGAGCAGTACTTC. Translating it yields CASRPSGRAHEQYF.

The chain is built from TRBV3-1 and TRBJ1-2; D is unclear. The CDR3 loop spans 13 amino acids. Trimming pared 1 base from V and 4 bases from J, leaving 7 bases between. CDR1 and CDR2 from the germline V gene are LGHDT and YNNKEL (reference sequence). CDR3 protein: CASSQGPSYGYTF. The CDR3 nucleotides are TGTGCCAGCAGCCAAGGACCAAGCTATGGCTACACCTTC. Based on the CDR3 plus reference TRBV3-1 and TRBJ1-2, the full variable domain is DTAVSQTPKYLVTQMGNDKSIKCEQNLGHDTMYWYKQDSKKFLKIMFSYNNKELIINETVPNRFSPKSPDKAHLNLHINSLELGDSAVYFCASSQGPSYGYTFGSGTRLTVV.

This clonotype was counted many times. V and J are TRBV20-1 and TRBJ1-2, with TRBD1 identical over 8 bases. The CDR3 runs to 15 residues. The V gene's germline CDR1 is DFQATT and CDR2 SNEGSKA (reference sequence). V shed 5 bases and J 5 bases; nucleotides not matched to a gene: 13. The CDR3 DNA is TGCAGTGCTGCCCAAGGACAGGGTCAGGGTTATGGCTACACCTTC. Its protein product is CSAAQGQGQGYGYTF.

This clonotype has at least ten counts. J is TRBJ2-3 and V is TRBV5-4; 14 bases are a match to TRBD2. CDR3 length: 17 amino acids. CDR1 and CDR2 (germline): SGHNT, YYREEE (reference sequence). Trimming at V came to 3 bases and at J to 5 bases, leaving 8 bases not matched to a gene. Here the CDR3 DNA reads TGTGCCAGCAGCTACGGGACTAGCGGGAGTTTTGGAGATACGCAGTATTTT. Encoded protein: CASSYGTSGSFGDTQYF.

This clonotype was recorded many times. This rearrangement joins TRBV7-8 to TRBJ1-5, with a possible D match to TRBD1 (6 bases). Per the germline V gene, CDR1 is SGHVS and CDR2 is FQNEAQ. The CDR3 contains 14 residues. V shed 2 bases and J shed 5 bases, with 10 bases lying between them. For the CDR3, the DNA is TGTGCCAGCAGCTTAAGGGACAATTATCAGCCCCAGCATTTT. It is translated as CASSLRDNYQPQHF.

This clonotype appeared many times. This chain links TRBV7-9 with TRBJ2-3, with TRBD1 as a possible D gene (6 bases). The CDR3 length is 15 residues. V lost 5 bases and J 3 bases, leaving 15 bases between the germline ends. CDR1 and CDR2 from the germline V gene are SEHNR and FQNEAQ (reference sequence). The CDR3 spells CASSHDWTETDTQYF. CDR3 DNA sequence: TGTGCCAGCAGCCACGACTGGACAGAAACAGATACGCAGTATTTT.

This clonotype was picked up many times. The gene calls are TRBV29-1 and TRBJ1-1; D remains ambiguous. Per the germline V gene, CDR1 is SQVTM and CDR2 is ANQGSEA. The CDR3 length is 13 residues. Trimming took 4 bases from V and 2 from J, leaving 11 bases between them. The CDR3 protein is CSVVGPLNTEAFF. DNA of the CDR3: TGCAGCGTTGTTGGCCCCCTTAACACTGAAGCTTTCTTT.

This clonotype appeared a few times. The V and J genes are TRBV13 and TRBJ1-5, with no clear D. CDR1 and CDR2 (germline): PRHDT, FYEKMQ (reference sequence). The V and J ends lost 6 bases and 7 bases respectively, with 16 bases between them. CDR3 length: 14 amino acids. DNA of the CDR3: TGTGCCAGCAGTTTTAACAGAGGGAGACAGCCCCAGCATTTT. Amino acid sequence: CASSFNRGRQPQHF.

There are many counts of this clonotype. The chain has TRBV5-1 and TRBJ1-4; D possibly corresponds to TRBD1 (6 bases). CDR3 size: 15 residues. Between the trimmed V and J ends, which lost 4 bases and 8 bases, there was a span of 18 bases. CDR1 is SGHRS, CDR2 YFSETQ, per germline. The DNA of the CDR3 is TGCGCCAGCAGCACAGGGACTGTTTTAGGGGAAAAACTGTTTTTT. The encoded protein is CASSTGTVLGEKLFF.

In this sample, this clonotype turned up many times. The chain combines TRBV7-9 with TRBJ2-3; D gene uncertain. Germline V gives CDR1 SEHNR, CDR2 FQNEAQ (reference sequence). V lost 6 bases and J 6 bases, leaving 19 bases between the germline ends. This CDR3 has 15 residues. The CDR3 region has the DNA TGTGCCAGCAGACGCACCGCGGAAGGCCCGGATACGCAGTATTTT. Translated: CASRRTAEGPDTQYF.

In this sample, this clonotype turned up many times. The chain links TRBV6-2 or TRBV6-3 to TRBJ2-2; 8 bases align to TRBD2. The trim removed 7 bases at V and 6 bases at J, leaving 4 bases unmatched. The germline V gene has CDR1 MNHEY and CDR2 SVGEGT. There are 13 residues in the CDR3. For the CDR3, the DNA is TGTGCCAGCACCTCAGCGGGAGCCGGGGAGCTGTTTTTT. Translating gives CASTSAGAGELFF.

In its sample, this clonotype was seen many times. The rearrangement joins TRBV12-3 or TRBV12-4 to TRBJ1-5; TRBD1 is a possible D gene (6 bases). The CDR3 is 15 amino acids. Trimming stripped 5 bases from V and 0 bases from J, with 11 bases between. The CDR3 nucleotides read TGTGCCAGCAGTATTACAGGGTTTAGCAATCAGCCCCAGCATTTT. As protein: CASSITGFSNQPQHF.

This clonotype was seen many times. CDR3 protein: CASSGTGGVQPQHF. DNA for the CDR3: TGTGCCAGCAGTGGTACAGGGGGCGTCCAGCCCCAGCATTTT. The chain has TRBV12-3 or TRBV12-4 and TRBJ1-5; 9 bases are shared with TRBD1. The CDR3 length is 14 residues. V lost 5 bases and J lost 7; bases outside the gene matches: 6.

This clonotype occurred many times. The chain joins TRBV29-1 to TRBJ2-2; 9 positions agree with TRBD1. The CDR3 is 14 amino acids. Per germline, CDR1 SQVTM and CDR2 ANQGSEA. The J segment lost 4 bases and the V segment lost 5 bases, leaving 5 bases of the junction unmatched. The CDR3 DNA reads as TGCAGCGTTAAGACAGGGGGAGGCACCGGGGAGCTGTTTTTT. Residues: CSVKTGGGTGELFF.

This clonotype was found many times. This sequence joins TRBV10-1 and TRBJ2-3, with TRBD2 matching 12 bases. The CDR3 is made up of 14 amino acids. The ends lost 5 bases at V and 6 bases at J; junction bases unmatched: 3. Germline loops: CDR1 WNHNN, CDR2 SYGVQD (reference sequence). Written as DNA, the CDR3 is TGCGCCAGCAGTCGACTAGCGGGAGTGGATACGCAGTATTTT. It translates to CASSRLAGVDTQYF.

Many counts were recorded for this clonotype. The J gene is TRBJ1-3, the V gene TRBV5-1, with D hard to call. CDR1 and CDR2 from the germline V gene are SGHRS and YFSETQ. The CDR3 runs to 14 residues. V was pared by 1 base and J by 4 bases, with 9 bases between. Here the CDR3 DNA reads TGCGCCAGCAGCTTGAGTGGTAGGGGAAACACCATATATTTT. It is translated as CASSLSGRGNTIYF. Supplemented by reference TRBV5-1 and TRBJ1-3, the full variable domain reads KAGVTQTPRYLIKTRGQQVTLSCSPISGHRSVSWYQQTPGQGLQFLFEYFSETQRNKGNFPGRFSGRQFSNSRSEMNVSTLELGDSALYLCASSLSGRGNTIYFGEGSWLTVV.

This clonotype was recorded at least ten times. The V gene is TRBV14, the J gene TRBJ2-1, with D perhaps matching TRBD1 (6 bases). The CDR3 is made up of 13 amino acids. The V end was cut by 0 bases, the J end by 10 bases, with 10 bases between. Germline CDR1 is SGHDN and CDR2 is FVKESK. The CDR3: CASSQDRGGEQFF. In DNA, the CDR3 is TGTGCCAGCAGCCAAGATCGAGGGGGAGAGCAGTTCTTC.

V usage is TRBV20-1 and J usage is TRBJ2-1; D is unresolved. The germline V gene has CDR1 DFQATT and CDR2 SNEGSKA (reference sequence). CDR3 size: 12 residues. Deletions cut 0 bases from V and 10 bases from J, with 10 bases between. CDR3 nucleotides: TGCAGTGCTAGAGATCAGTTGTCCGAGCAGTTCTTC. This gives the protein CSARDQLSEQFF.

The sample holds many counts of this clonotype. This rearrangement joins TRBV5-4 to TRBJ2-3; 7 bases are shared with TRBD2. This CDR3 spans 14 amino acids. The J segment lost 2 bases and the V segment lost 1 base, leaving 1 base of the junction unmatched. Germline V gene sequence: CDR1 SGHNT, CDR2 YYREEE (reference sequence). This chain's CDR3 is CASSLSGITDTQYF. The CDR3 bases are TGTGCCAGCAGCTTGAGCGGGATCACAGATACGCAGTATTTT.

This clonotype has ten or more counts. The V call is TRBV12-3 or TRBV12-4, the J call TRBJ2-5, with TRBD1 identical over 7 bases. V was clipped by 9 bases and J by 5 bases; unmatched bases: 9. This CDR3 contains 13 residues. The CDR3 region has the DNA TGTGCCAGTCGGGACAGCCAGCGTGAGACCCAGTACTTC. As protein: CASRDSQRETQYF.

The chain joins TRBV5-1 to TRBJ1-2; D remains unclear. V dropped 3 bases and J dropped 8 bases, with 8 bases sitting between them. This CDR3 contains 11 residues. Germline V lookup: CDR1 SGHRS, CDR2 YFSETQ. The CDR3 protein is CASSSDRGYTF. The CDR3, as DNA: TGCGCCAGCAGCTCCGATAGAGGCTACACCTTC.

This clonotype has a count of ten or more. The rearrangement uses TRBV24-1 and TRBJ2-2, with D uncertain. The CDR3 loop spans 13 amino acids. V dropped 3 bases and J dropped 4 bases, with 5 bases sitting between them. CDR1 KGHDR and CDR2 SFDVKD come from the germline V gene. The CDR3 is CATSDPVTGELFF. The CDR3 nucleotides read TGTGCCACCAGTGATCCAGTCACCGGGGAGCTGTTTTTT.

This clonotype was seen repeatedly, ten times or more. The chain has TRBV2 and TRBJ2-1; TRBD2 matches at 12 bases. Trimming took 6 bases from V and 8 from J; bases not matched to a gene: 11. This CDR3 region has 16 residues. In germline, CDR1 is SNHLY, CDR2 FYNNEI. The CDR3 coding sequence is TGTGCCAGCAGCTTCCCGACTAGCGGGAGTAGGGATGAGCAGTTCTTC. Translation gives CASSFPTSGSRDEQFF. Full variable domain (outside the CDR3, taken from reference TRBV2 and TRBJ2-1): EPEVTQTPSHQVTQMGQEVILRCVPISNHLYFYWYRQILGQKVEFLVSFYNNEISEKSEIFDDQFSVERPDGSNFTLKIRSTKLEDSAMYFCASSFPTSGSRDEQFFGPGTRLTVL.

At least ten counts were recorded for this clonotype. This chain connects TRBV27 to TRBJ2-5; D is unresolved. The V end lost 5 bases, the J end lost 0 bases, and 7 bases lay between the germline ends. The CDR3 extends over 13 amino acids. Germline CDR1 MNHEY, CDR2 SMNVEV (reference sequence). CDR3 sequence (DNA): TGTGCCAGCAGTCAGAGGTACCAAGAGACCCAGTACTTC. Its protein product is CASSQRYQETQYF.

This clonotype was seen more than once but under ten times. The CDR3 region has the DNA TGTGCCAGCAGCCGTCTGGGGACTAGCGGGAGGGAGCAGTTCTTC. Protein sequence: CASSRLGTSGREQFF. This chain links TRBV2 with TRBJ2-1, with TRBD2 matching 15 bases. Germline CDR1 SNHLY, CDR2 FYNNEI. The CDR3 runs 15 residues. Losses at the gene ends were 6 bases for V and 10 bases for J; bases not matched to a gene: 7.